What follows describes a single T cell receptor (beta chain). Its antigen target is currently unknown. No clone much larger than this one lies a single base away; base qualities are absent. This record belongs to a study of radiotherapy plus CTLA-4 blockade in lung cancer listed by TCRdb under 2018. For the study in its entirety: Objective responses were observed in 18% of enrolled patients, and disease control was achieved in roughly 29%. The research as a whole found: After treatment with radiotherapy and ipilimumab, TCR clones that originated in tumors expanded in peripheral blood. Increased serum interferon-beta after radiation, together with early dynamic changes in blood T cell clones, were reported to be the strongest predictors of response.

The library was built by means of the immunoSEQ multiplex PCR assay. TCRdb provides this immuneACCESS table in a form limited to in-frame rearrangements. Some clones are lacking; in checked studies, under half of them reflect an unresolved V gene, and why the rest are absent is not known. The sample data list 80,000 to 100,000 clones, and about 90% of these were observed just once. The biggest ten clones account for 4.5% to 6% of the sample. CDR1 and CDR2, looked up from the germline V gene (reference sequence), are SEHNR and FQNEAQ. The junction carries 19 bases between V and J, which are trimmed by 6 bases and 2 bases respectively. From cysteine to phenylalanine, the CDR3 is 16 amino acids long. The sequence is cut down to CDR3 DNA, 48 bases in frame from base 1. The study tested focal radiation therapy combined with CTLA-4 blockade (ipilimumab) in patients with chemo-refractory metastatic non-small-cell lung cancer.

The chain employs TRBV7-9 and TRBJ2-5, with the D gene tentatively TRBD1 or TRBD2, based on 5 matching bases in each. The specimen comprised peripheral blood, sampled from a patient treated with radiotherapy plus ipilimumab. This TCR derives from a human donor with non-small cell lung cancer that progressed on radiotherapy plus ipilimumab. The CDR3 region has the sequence CASSTQSGGGQETQYF. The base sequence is TGTGCCAGCAGTACCCAATCTGGTGGGGGACAAGAGACCCAGTACTTC. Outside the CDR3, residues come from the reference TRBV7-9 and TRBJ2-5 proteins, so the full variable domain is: DTGVSQNPRHKITKRGQNVTFRCDPISEHNRLYWYRQTLGQGPEFLTYFQNEAQLEKSRLLSDRFSAERPKGSFSTLEIQRTEQGDSAMYLCASSTQSGGGQETQYFGPGTRLLVL.